This record looks at one TCR beta chain sequence and its context. No cognate antigen has been identified for it. The record has no base qualities; no much larger clone is one base away. CD8 naive samples consisted of CD45RO-negative cells that were positively selected for CCR7, yielding a CD45RA+CCR7+ population without TemRA cells. The donors were healthy, HIV-negative adults who had no recently reported acute infections or vaccinations. All donors were Caucasian adults living in Nashville, Tennessee, USA. After blood collection by leukapheresis, PBMCs were isolated using Ficoll-Histopaque density gradient centrifugation and then cryopreserved in the vapor phase of liquid nitrogen. Analytical flow cytometry was used to check the purity and quantity of each magnetically sorted T cell population. Genomic DNA was isolated from each sorted fraction and quantified by UV absorbance on a Nanodrop 2000c.

These data are taken from a study of shared clonotypes between healthy human individuals (dated by TCRdb to 2020 to 2022). The study in broad terms: A couple of women and three men aged 18 to 49 years were included in the cohort. Each donor's leukapheresis produced roughly between roughly 0.85 and 9.5 billion PBMCs. To estimate repertoire size and how much clonotype sharing occurs between individuals, the study deeply sequenced the blood TCR repertoires of five healthy adults. Different laboratories and diverse techniques were used to prepare libraries and sequence TCR repertoires, to increase sequencing depth and limit assay-specific biases. For each donor, CD4 naive and CD4 memory were each given three plates, CD8 naive was given two plates, and CD8 memory was given one plate.

Relative to germline, V is 1 base shorter and J is 0 bases shorter, with 9 bases between their ends. The germline V gene yields SGHAT for CDR1 and FQNNGV for CDR2. Spanning cysteine to phenylalanine, the CDR3 consists of 15 amino acids. Only the CDR3 part of the read is kept: 45 bases, read in frame from the first base. Points the paper makes about the study in general: Naive subsets generally had larger estimated clonotype richness than memory subsets. Clonotypes shared by all four sorted-subset donors showed higher generation probabilities than non-shared clonotypes. Sampling was restricted to blood, and TCR repertoires in tissue are likely to differ from TCR repertoires in blood. The genetic and exposure-history diversity represented was limited by the small number of donors. Incomplete sequencing was indicated by rarefaction of sorted-subset datasets, despite the large sequencing depth. Roughly 5% of naive CD4, 3.5% of naive CD8, approximately 2.2% of memory CD4, and around 0.4% of memory CD8 clonotypes were shared across several donors. Pairwise subsampling indicated that sequencing depth was expected to affect the degree of clonotype sharing among donors.

Using the deep immunoSEQ assay, multiplex PCR amplified TCR CDR3 regions from genomic DNA. Extracted genomic DNA from each cell subset was distributed evenly across all wells of several immunoSEQ 96-well plates, and each plate was treated as a replicate. For sorted subsets, each replicate PCR was loaded with 200 ng genomic DNA, equivalent to 30,000 to 35,000 T cell genomes. Purified libraries were quantified with a Qubit 3.0 fluorometer, sized on a Bioanalyzer 2100, and re-quantified with the KAPA Library Quantification kit. A separate single-read 150-cycle Illumina NextSeq 550 flow cell was used to sequence each immunoSEQ 96-well plate. Per the authors' processing: Because the immunoSEQ output included only junctional sequences and no quality scores, the filtering could not be the same as the filtering used for full-length reads. To assign V/J genes and CDR3, sequences were annotated against IMGT germline references using PyIR, a Python wrapper for IgBLAST v1.9. Reads with weak V/J assignments (E-value above 1e-6), missing CDR3, stop codons, out-of-frame junctions, or ambiguous translated residues were removed. V3J clonotypes were defined as sequences sharing an identical inferred V gene, J gene, and CDR3 amino acid sequence. Percentage overlap between repertoires was calculated by dividing the number of shared unique clonotypes by the size of the smaller repertoire. RTK rarefaction, the Chao1 estimator, and Recon v2.1 estimates of unobserved clonotypes were used to assess repertoire richness. Generation probabilities were computed with OLGA for all TCRbeta clonotypes obtained by the gDNA method from a few donors. In TCRdb, the immuneACCESS table is reduced to in-frame sequences with V and J assigned. These tables do not hold every clone; where another copy was compared, an unresolved V gene accounts for under half, and the others remain unexplained. For V, J and clone size, that table is used; D and trimming come from the DNA. Across this sample there are 800,000 to 950,000 clones, with roughly 96% seen only once. The ten largest clones represent about 0.21% of the sample.

The TCR comes from a young man in good health. Recombination linked TRBV11-2 to TRBJ2-5; the D gene assignment is ambiguous. The sample consisted of naive CD8+ T cells sorted from blood. The sample's cell subset or site label, in plain terms: CD45RA+CCR7+. The CDR3 amino acid sequence is: CASSLVVGNQETQYF. The DNA sequence is as follows: TGTGCCAGCAGCTTAGTTGTAGGGAACCAAGAGACCCAGTACTTC.